This TCR beta chain was documented in a study of STAT5B mutations in CD4+ large granular lymphocyte leukemia (dated by TCRdb to between 2022 and 2023). About the study as a whole: Among the healthy controls, the CDR3 'QG' motif was associated with a particular HLA allele. Flow cytometry on FACSCanto II or FACSVerse confirmed that purified fractions exceeded 95% purity among lymphocytes. The study compared the TCRbeta repertoires of patients with CD4+ T-cell large granular lymphocyte leukemia against those of healthy blood donors. The investigation overall reported the following: Greater clonality appeared to be present in CD4-sorted patient repertoires than in healthy CD4+ repertoires, and the difference was retained after the putative leukemic clones were removed. The data were not HLA-matched, and the relatively small sample size could explain the higher clonality seen in CD4+ compared with CD8+ T-LGLL. The main leukemic clonotypes were found to be private to each patient, although approximately 26% of the main leukemic clonotypes were detected at low frequency in the non-leukemic repertoires of other patients.

TCRbeta rearrangements were sequenced from genomic DNA using the immunoSEQ assay at survey resolution. In the authors' own workflow: In the TCR sequencing data, the smallest productive clonotype frequency that could be detected was 2.59 x 10-5. Analyses included only productive TCRbeta rearrangements, meaning complete and in-frame sequences. Simpson clonality, calculated in the immunoSEQ Analyzer version 3.0, was used as the measure of sample clonality. Clones were binned by frequency as very rare, small, medium, large (1-20%) or hyperexpanded (>20%). Generation probabilities were estimated with OLGA 1.2.3, V-gene circos plots were made with VDJtools, specificities were searched in VDJdb, and CDR3 motifs were identified with GLIPH. The immuneACCESS repertoire file appears here via TCRdb, limited to in-frame rearrangements. These files lack a portion of the clones; in checked studies, under half of the deficit traces to unresolved V genes, and the cause of the others is not known. The V and J calls and clone size are taken from that table; D and trimming were inferred from the DNA. The sample contains 35,000 or so clones, roughly three quarters of them found a single time. The top ten clonotypes cover 2.5% to 3% of the sample.

The healthy control group was made up of roughly 34 blood donors, and the Finnish Red Cross blood service supplied their buffy coats. All TCR-sequenced material derived from peripheral blood: patient blood samples and healthy donor buffy coats. Peripheral blood mononuclear cells were isolated by Ficoll-Hypaque gradient centrifugation. For the healthy controls, CD4+ cells were obtained from buffy coats by magnetic purification. The Gentra Puregene Cell and Tissue kit was used to extract genomic DNA, and a Qubit 2.0 fluorometer was used to measure the amount of genomic DNA. This clone came up once. Its cognate antigen has yet to be identified. Qualities for individual bases were not recorded, and no much larger clone is one base off. The clonotype comes from a human donor in good health. Sequencing was performed on CD4+ T cells from blood buffy coats.

In nucleotide form, the sequence is TGTGCCATCAGTGGGGGGGACAGGGGGTATAATGAGCAGTTCTTC. Translated, it gives CAISGGDRGYNEQFF. The chain uses TRBV10-3 and TRBJ2-1, with 11 bases in between that match TRBD1. According to the germline V gene, CDR1 reads ENHRY and CDR2 reads SYGVKD. Here V drops 4 bases and J drops 7 bases, and the junction holds 6 bases not matched to any gene. Including cysteine and phenylalanine, the CDR3 has 15 amino acids. This entry keeps only the CDR3 DNA: 45 bases, framed from base 1.